A selection of T cell receptor beta chains follows, all from one sample in a study of cytomegalovirus exposure and HLA in healthy donors. Assay used: immunoSEQ multiplex PCR; TCRdb lists only in-frame clones, some missing. Of nearly 110,000 clones listed, roughly 80% are singletons. The sample taken for sequencing was PBMCs. The receptors here all came from a man aged 25-40 years in good health and CMV-seropositive. Both conserved end residues are part of each CDR3. The D gene is left open where the match is weak. Clone sizes are given selectively: once, few, many, or a class where the clone is expanded.

j_call | clone_size | v_call | d_call | cdr3_nt | cdr3_aa
TRBJ2-7 | few | TRBV2 | TRBD2 | TGTGCCAGCAGTGAATCAGCGGGGGAGTCCTACGAGCAGTACTTC | CASSESAGESYEQYF
TRBJ2-5 | . | TRBV7-3 | . | TGTGCCAGCAGCCCCACAGGACAGAGTCCAGAGACCCAGTACTTC | CASSPTGQSPETQYF
TRBJ1-1 | . | TRBV6-5 | TRBD1 | TGTGCCAGCAGTCCGCGGGACAGGGCTTACACTGAAGCTTTCTTT | CASSPRDRAYTEAFF
TRBJ2-3 | . | TRBV29-1 | . | TGCAGCGTGTCCGCAGATACGCAGTATTTT | CSVSADTQYF
TRBJ2-1 | . | TRBV10-3 | TRBD2 | TGTGCCATCAGTGACCTAGGACTAGCGGGGGGGTACAATGAGCAGTTCTTC | CAISDLGLAGGYNEQFF
TRBJ2-7 | once | TRBV27 | . | TGTGCCAGCAGTTTATCGAATGGGCCCTCCTACGAGCAGTACTTC | CASSLSNGPSYEQYF
TRBJ2-5 | . | TRBV10-3 | . | TGTGCCATCAGTCGAGCCAGGGAAGAGACCCAGTACTTC | CAISRAREETQYF
TRBJ1-6 | . | TRBV11-3 | TRBD1 | TGTGCCAGCAGCATCGACAGGGGGCGTTCACCCCTCCACTTT | CASSIDRGRSPLHF
TRBJ2-5 | once | TRBV7-3 | TRBD2 | TGTGCCAGCAGCTTAACACGGGGGGGACAAGAGACCCAGTACTTC | CASSLTRGGQETQYF
TRBJ2-7 | . | TRBV4-2 | . | TGTGCCAGCAGCCCGACGCAAGGGACTCATACCTACGAGCAGTACTTC | CASSPTQGTHTYEQYF
TRBJ1-1 | . | TRBV5-5 | . | TGTGCCAGCAGCAGTAACCCAGGGGTCTTGGGCACTGAAGCTTTCTTT | CASSSNPGVLGTEAFF
TRBJ1-1 | . | TRBV18 | . | TGTGCCAGCTCACTGGACGACAGGGAAGCTTTCTTT | CASSLDDREAFF
TRBJ1-3 | . | TRBV18 | . | TGTGCCAGCTCACCCAGGGTCTCTGGAAACACCATATATTTT | CASSPRVSGNTIYF
TRBJ2-3 | . | TRBV4-2 | . | TGTGCCAGCAGCCAAGAAAAATTTCGGGGGGCGCGCACAGATACGCAGTATTTT | CASSQEKFRGARTDTQYF
TRBJ2-3 | few | TRBV5-6 | . | TGTGCCAGCAGCTTGGGGACTACTCTTCGCACAGATACGCAGTTTTTT | CASSLGTTLRTDTQFF
TRBJ2-6 | . | TRBV2 | TRBD1 | TGTGCCAGCAGTGTACAGGGGTTTAGCTCTGGGGCCAACGTCCTGACTTTC | CASSVQGFSSGANVLTF
TRBJ1-1 | once | TRBV5-5 | . | TGTGCCAGCAGTCTAACCCCCCTGGGCATGAGCACTGAAGCTTTCTTT | CASSLTPLGMSTEAFF
TRBJ2-1 | . | TRBV7-8 | . | TGTGCCAGCAGCTCAAAATCGGGACAAGGGGAGTTCTTC | CASSSKSGQGEFF
TRBJ2-5 | . | TRBV21-1 | . | TGTGCCAGCAGCAAAGTCGTTTTGGTGGACAGGGTCCAATTAAGCCAAGAGACCCAGTACTTC | CASSKVVLVDRVQLSQETQYF
TRBJ2-7 | . | TRBV7-9 | . | TGTGCCAGTACTCAGGGCTACGAGCAGTACTTC | CASTQGYEQYF
TRBJ1-1 | . | TRBV30 | . | TGTGCCTGGATAGCCCAAAGCTTGAGGACTGAAGCTTTCTTT | CAWIAQSLRTEAFF
TRBJ1-2 | . | TRBV5-1 | . | TGCGCCAGCAGCTTGGACCAGAACAGCCTCTCTTCTGGCTACACCTTC | CASSLDQNSLSSGYTF
TRBJ1-5 | . | TRBV7-3 | TRBD1 | TGTGCCAGCAGCTTTTTACCAATTCCGGGACAGATCTTGTCGCCCCTCTATCAGCCCCAGCATTTT | CASSFLPIPGQILSPLYQPQHF
TRBJ2-5 | . | TRBV2 | . | TGTGCCAGCAGTCAGGCGGGAGAGACCCAGTACTTC | CASSQAGETQYF
TRBJ1-2 | . | TRBV12-5 | TRBD1 | TGTGCTAGTGGCATGGACAGGGGGCCGTATTATGGCTACACCTTC | CASGMDRGPYYGYTF
TRBJ2-7 | few | TRBV6-5 | TRBD2 | TGTGCCAGCAGAGCCTCCGGGACTAGCCGGTACGAGCAGTACTTC | CASRASGTSRYEQYF
TRBJ2-3 | . | TRBV14 | . | TGTGCCAGCAGCATCGGCGCCGGGGATACGCAGTATTTT | CASSIGAGDTQYF
TRBJ1-1 | few | TRBV6-5 | . | TGTGCCTGCCGGGATGAAATGAACACTGAAGCTTTCTTT | CACRDEMNTEAFF
TRBJ1-3 | . | TRBV11-1 | . | TGTGCCAGCAGCCCAGAGGTCTCTGGAAACACCATATATTTT | CASSPEVSGNTIYF
TRBJ2-3 | . | TRBV2 | . | TGTGCCAGCAGGTCCTATGCCACAGATACGCAGTATTTT | CASRSYATDTQYF
TRBJ1-2 | . | TRBV13 | . | TGTGCCAGCAGCTTAGGACGCTTAGCTAACTATGGCTACACCTTC | CASSLGRLANYGYTF
TRBJ2-1 | . | TRBV5-6 | TRBD2 | TGTGCCAGCAGCTTCCGGACTAGCGGGGCCTCGAGCTCCTACAATGAGCAGTTCTTC | CASSFRTSGASSSYNEQFF
TRBJ2-6 | few | TRBV6-5 | TRBD1 | TGTGCCAGCAGTTACAAGGGGGCCTTTGGGGCCAACGTCCTGACTTTC | CASSYKGAFGANVLTF
TRBJ2-4 | . | TRBV1 | . | TGCACCAGCAGCCAGCCGATCCAGGGGCACCACATTCAGTACTTC | CTSSQPIQGHHIQYF
TRBJ2-5 | . | TRBV5-6 | TRBD2 | TGTGCCAGCTCTCTACTAGCGGGGAGACGGGGAGAGACCCAGTACTTC | CASSLLAGRRGETQYF
TRBJ2-7 | . | TRBV19 | . | TGTGCCAGTGCGTGGACAGCAGTAACCACCTACGAGCAGTACTTC | CASAWTAVTTYEQYF
TRBJ1-3 | once | TRBV18 | . | TGTGCCAGCTCGCCGCAGGATGGAAACACCATATATTTT | CASSPQDGNTIYF